Sequencing of this T cell receptor (beta chain) was carried out in a study of monozygotic twins with inflammatory bowel disease. CDR1 and CDR2 (germline): SGHTA, FQGTGA. CDR3 length equals 13 residues. Each CDR3 protein gets one entry in TCRdb, which reprocessed the 5' RACE reads and gives no DNA. This sample's table reports approximately 420,000 distinct CDR3 sequences. Broader study findings: Findings did not support one strong IBD-associated signal or clonotype. Whereas healthy co-twins had higher TCRbeta diversity (inverse Simpson), IBD patients had lower diversity.

With regard to this clonotype: Its antigen remains unknown.

The sequence was collected from a human donor with ulcerative colitis or Crohn's disease, or a healthy co-twin of an affected twin (not recorded which). The sequencing sample was made of blood. The rearrangement uses TRBV7-3 and TRBJ2-3. The chain's CDR3 is CASSFDETGAQYF. Combining the CDR3 with reference TRBV7-3 and TRBJ2-3 gives the whole variable domain GAGVSQTPSNKVTEKGKYVELRCDPISGHTALYWYRQSLGQGPEFLIYFQGTGAADDSGLPNDRFFAVRPEGSVSTLKIQRTERGDSAVYLCASSFDETGAQYFGPGTRLTVL.